What follows are 2 T cell receptor beta chains derived from one specimen sequenced in a study of shared clonotypes between healthy human individuals. TCRdb's copy holds only in-frame clones and misses some; the assay was immunoSEQ multiplex PCR. The sample holds about 2,100,000 clones, about 92% seen once. The naive CD8 fraction comprised CD45RO-negative cells positively selected for CCR7 and excluded terminally differentiated effector memory CD45RA+ cells. Sequenced sample: naive CD8+ T cells from PBMCs. These receptors originate from a man aged 18 to 35 in good health. Some clones in this sample may be carry-over from other donors' samples.

V is TRBV4-1 and J is TRBJ1-2; 11 bases align to TRBD1. The CDR3 extends over 17 amino acids. CDR1 is MGHRA and CDR2 is YSYEKL in the germline V gene. The ends lost 8 bases at V and 5 bases at J; junction bases unmatched: 16. Here the CDR3 DNA reads TGCGCCAGCCGGGGAGTGGCCTTTGGGACAGGGGGTTATGGCTACACCTTC. It yields the protein CASRGVAFGTGGYGYTF.

The chain joins TRBV7-8 to TRBJ2-1; D is perhaps TRBD1 or TRBD2 (5 bases each). The CDR3 runs 16 residues. Looked up from germline, CDR1 is SGHVS and CDR2 is FQNEAQ. V was pared by 4 bases and J by 1 base, with 14 bases between. This chain's CDR3 is CASSYLLGRSYNEQFF. The CDR3 bases are TGTGCCAGCAGCTACCTTTTGGGACGGTCCTACAATGAGCAGTTCTTC.